This T cell receptor (beta chain) was identified during a study of T-cell reconstitution after alpha-beta-depleted transplantation in children. Germline-derived CDR1 and CDR2 are MNHEY and SMNVEV (reference sequence). This CDR3 comprises 13 residues. Trimming removed 4 bases from V and 2 bases from J, with 9 bases in between. Preparation of the TCRbeta library was carried out with unique molecular identifiers. TCRdb reprocessed the PCR reads with MiXCR, giving one entry per CDR3 protein. The sample records about 540,000 distinct CDR3 sequences, approximately 20% being singletons. The sample was PBMCs from the stem cell graft donor, taken from the stem cell graft. The clonotype was recovered from a human donor who donated a stem cell graft to a child with acute lymphoblastic leukemia. The chain has TRBV27 and TRBJ2-7, with no clear D. The CDR3, as DNA: TGTGCCAGCAGTTGGGCCCAAGCCTACGAGCAGTACTTC. This encodes CASSWAQAYEQYF.